The 3 T cell receptor beta chains below were found in one sample sequenced in a study of T cells in Graves' hyperthyroidism and ophthalmopathy. Researchers amplified the TCR beta CDR3 regions from RNA transcripts. With the HTBI primer set, the TCR CDR3 went through a first round of RT-PCR. MiXCR, applied by TCRdb to the multiplex PCR reads, yields one record per CDR3 protein. The table lists nearly 750,000 distinct CDR3 sequences, 35% of them singletons. Sequencing was carried out using blood. These receptors all stem from a woman between 40 and 55 years old with Graves' hyperthyroidism.

V usage is TRBV7-9 and J usage is TRBJ1-2; D perhaps matches TRBD1 (6 bases). V shed 5 bases and J shed 4 bases, with 14 bases lying between them. The CDR3 is made up of 14 amino acids. Germline-derived CDR1 and CDR2 are SEHNR and FQNEAQ (reference sequence). The CDR3: CASSPRQAIYGYTF. In DNA, the CDR3 is TGTGCCAGCAGCCCCAGACAGGCGATCTATGGCTACACCTTC.

The J gene is TRBJ1-1, the V gene TRBV12-3 or TRBV12-4; D remains unclear. Between the trimmed V and J ends, which lost 4 bases and 5 bases, there was a span of 8 bases. CDR3 length: 12 residues. The CDR3 region has the DNA TGTGCCAGCAGTTACCACAGAACTGAAGCTTTCTTT. Protein sequence: CASSYHRTEAFF.

On this clonotype itself: Being one base from a much bigger clone, this may be a read error. V gene TRBV20-1 combines with J gene TRBJ2-5, with a weak D call TRBD2 (6 bases). The germline V gene encodes CDR1 DFQATT and CDR2 SNEGSKA (reference sequence). The CDR3 has 14 amino acids. Trimming removed 3 bases from V and 5 bases from J, with 16 bases in between. CDR3 DNA: TGCAGTGCTAGGTCGGTCACGCGGGACGAGACCCAGTACTTC. Amino acid sequence: CSARSVTRDETQYF.